This paragraph reports one T cell receptor (beta chain). Antigen specificity is unknown. V lost 10 bases, J lost 5 bases, and 15 bases lay in between. The germline gives CDR1 MNHNS, CDR2 SASEGT. The CDR3 spans 13 residues. The protocol was immunoSEQ multiplex PCR, while the TCRdb copy is restricted to in-frame clones and leaves out a portion. The sample contains some 1.5 million clones, 98% of which appear only once. This sample was included in a study of shared clonotypes between healthy human individuals. Broader study findings: Donors were few, which limited the genetic and exposure-history diversity represented.

This receptor was identified in a man in his thirties or forties in good health. The sample was naive CD4+ T cells sorted from blood. As for subset: CD45RA+ positively selected. The chain carries TRBV6-1 and TRBJ1-5; tentative D call: TRBD1 (6 bases). CDR3 sequence reads: CATRGRPDQPQHF. CDR3 nucleotide sequence: TGTGCCACCAGGGGCAGGCCGGATCAGCCCCAGCATTTT.